The rows below give T cell receptor beta chains drawn from one sample of a study of T cell responses to AZD1222 COVID-19 vaccine. The method was immunoSEQ multiplex PCR; TCRdb's version includes in-frame clones alone and lacks a portion of them. The sample includes some 150,000 clones, over 90% of them seen just once. This material consisted of peripheral blood, taken on day 0 of MenACWY control vaccination. All receptors come from an adult in good health. Both conserved end residues are part of each CDR3. Fields, in order: CDR3 protein, CDR3 DNA, D gene, V gene, clone size, J gene. A D gene is named only where the DNA matches it firmly. Some rows mark clone size as missing; the rest say once, few, many or name a class of expanded clone.

CASRYSAAYNSPLHF	TGTGCCAGCAGGTACTCGGCAGCCTATAATTCACCCCTCCACTTT	NA	TRBV6-5	NA	TRBJ1-6
CASSQALGGYEQYF	TGCGCCAGCAGCCAAGCGTTGGGGGGCTACGAGCAGTACTTC	NA	TRBV4-3	NA	TRBJ2-7
CASSYRLRGVYGYTF	TGTGCCAGCAGTTACAGACTCAGGGGGGTCTATGGCTACACCTTC	TRBD1	TRBV6-2/TRBV6-3	NA	TRBJ1-2
CASILNTEAFF	TGTGCCAGCATCCTGAACACTGAAGCTTTCTTT	NA	TRBV13	NA	TRBJ1-1
CATSRDSGETQPQHF	TGTGCCACCAGCAGAGATTCTGGGGAAACTCAGCCCCAGCATTTT	NA	TRBV15	NA	TRBJ1-5
CAISESTGKGEKLFF	TGTGCCATCAGTGAGTCGACGGGGAAAGGTGAAAAACTGTTTTTT	NA	TRBV10-3	NA	TRBJ1-4
CATSRETDSYYGYTF	TGTGCCACCAGCAGAGAAACGGACAGCTACTATGGCTACACCTTC	NA	TRBV15	NA	TRBJ1-2
CASSLKGSGQPQHF	TGTGCCAGTAGCCTAAAGGGCAGCGGTCAGCCCCAGCATTTT	NA	TRBV19	NA	TRBJ1-5
CASSSGYGDTQYF	TGTGCCAGCAGTTCAGGGTACGGAGATACGCAGTATTTT	NA	TRBV6-2/TRBV6-3	NA	TRBJ2-3
CAISVLGPMDTIYF	TGTGCCATCAGTGTGCTTGGTCCTATGGACACCATATATTTT	NA	TRBV10-3	NA	TRBJ1-3
CASSRSPPYEQYF	TGTGCCAGCAGCCGATCCCCCCCCTACGAGCAGTACTTC	NA	TRBV14	NA	TRBJ2-7
CASSLEGMSTDTQYF	TGTGCCAGCAGCTTAGAAGGGATGAGCACAGATACGCAGTATTTT	NA	TRBV7-8	NA	TRBJ2-3
CASSRPSENTEAFF	TGCGCCAGCAGCCGCCCCTCAGAGAACACTGAAGCTTTCTTT	NA	TRBV5-1	NA	TRBJ1-1
CASSSPPRRAGGENTGELFF	TGTGCCAGCAGCTCTCCCCCCAGGCGAGCGGGGGGCGAGAACACCGGGGAGCTGTTTTTT	TRBD2	TRBV7-3	NA	TRBJ2-2
CASTPEPGQGGEQYF	TGTGCCAGCACGCCCGAACCGGGACAGGGAGGCGAGCAGTACTTC	TRBD1	TRBV2	NA	TRBJ2-7
CASSPLGKSSGNTIYF	TGTGCCAGCTCCCCCCTCGGGAAGAGCTCTGGAAACACCATATATTTT	NA	TRBV7-9	NA	TRBJ1-3
CSVDRATNYGYTF	TGCAGCGTTGACAGGGCCACTAACTATGGCTACACCTTC	NA	TRBV29-1	once	TRBJ1-2
CASSVRTGDSPLHF	TGTGCCAGCAGCGTTCGGACAGGGGATTCACCCCTCCACTTT	TRBD1	TRBV9	NA	TRBJ1-6
CASSSGGESGKLFF	TGTGCCAGCAGCTCCGGGGGGGAGTCGGGAAAACTGTTTTTT	NA	TRBV7-9	NA	TRBJ1-4
CASRVQGSGEQFF	TGTGCCAGCAGGGTACAGGGTTCCGGTGAGCAGTTCTTC	NA	TRBV12-3/TRBV12-4	NA	TRBJ2-1
CASSGTGVNEKLFF	TGTGCCAGCAGCGGAACGGGAGTTAATGAAAAACTGTTTTTT	NA	TRBV9	NA	TRBJ1-4
CASSTGGDGYTF	TGTGCCAGCAGTACAGGGGGCGACGGCTACACCTTC	TRBD1	TRBV12-3/TRBV12-4	NA	TRBJ1-2
CAWTALETGGYTF	TGTGCCTGGACCGCCTTAGAAACAGGTGGCTACACCTTC	NA	TRBV30	NA	TRBJ1-2
CATSEGVGTQYF	TGTGCCACCAGTGAGGGGGTTGGTACGCAGTATTTT	NA	TRBV24-1	once	TRBJ2-3
CASSEPTGREQYF	TGTGCCAGCAGTGAACCAACGGGTCGGGAGCAGTACTTC	NA	TRBV6-1	once	TRBJ2-7
CASSQDRAGMGGYTF	TGTGCCAGCAGCCAAGATCGGGCCGGGATGGGTGGCTACACCTTC	NA	TRBV3-1/TRBV3-2	NA	TRBJ1-2
CASSSRTESYGYTF	TGTGCCAGCAGCTCGCGGACAGAGTCCTATGGCTACACCTTC	NA	TRBV5-4	NA	TRBJ1-2
CATSDYTDTQYF	TGTGCCACCAGTGATTATACGGATACGCAGTATTTT	NA	TRBV24-1	NA	TRBJ2-3
CASSQGVSGSPLHF	TGTGCCAGCAGCCAAGGGGTATCTGGTTCACCCCTCCACTTT	NA	TRBV14	NA	TRBJ1-6
CASSSGVDQPQHF	TGTGCCAGCAGCTCAGGGGTCGATCAGCCCCAGCATTTT	NA	TRBV5-5	NA	TRBJ1-5
CATSRNYRDRGEAFF	TGTGCCACCAGCAGAAACTACCGGGACAGAGGTGAAGCTTTCTTT	TRBD1	TRBV15	NA	TRBJ1-1
CASSQPTSGSTDTQYF	TGCGCCAGCAGCCAACCGACTAGCGGTAGCACAGATACGCAGTATTTT	TRBD2	TRBV5-1	NA	TRBJ2-3
CASSLSKGGRGGYTF	TGTGCCAGCAGTTTATCGAAAGGGGGGCGGGGAGGCTACACCTTC	NA	TRBV27	few	TRBJ1-2
CASSPAAIASYF	TGTGCCAGCAGCCCTGCCGCCATCGCTTCGTATTTT	NA	TRBV28	NA	TRBJ2-3
CASSEIPGPPGGNTIYF	TGTGCCAGCAGTGAGATTCCGGGACCTCCGGGTGGAAACACCATATATTTT	NA	TRBV2	once	TRBJ1-3